This entry describes one TCR beta chain. This sample is part of a study of regulatory T cells in long-lasting Graves disease. Trimming took off 6 bases at V and 4 bases at J, with 13 bases between the two ends. The CDR3 sequence is 13 residues long. Germline loops: CDR1 MNHNS, CDR2 SASEGT. Through Arm-PCR of CDR3 regions and iRepertoire HTBI primers, TCR beta libraries were built. TCRdb re-derived calls from the multiplex PCR reads in MiXCR, one entry per CDR3 protein. The sample contains roughly 420,000 distinct CDR3 sequences, about a sixth of which appear only once. Regarding time point: newly diagnosed GD, antithyroid drugs for less than 3 months. PBMCs provided the RNA from which the TCR library was made. The sample also formed part of further work on T cells in Graves' hyperthyroidism and ophthalmopathy.

The chain combines TRBV6-1 with TRBJ2-7; a weak D match, TRBD2 (5 bases). Sequenced here: peripheral blood mononuclear cells (PBMCs), sampled at new diagnosis, from a patient treated with antithyroid drugs. This TCR was sampled from a woman in her twenties or thirties with Graves disease. Written as DNA, the CDR3 is TGTGCCAGCAGAGCCGACTACCCTTACGAGCAGTACTTC. This gives the protein CASRADYPYEQYF.